The clone carrying this T cell receptor beta chain was found once. Antigen specificity is unknown. CDR1 and CDR2 from the germline V gene are SQVTM and ANQGSEA. V was trimmed by 3 bases and J by 3 bases, leaving 8 bases between them. The CDR3 is made up of 12 amino acids. The data were obtained in a study of cytomegalovirus exposure and HLA in healthy donors. Study results and limitations: Most TCR sequences were seen very rarely across donors, but some public TCRs occurred in many. A missense DCLRE1C variant was associated with V- and J-gene trimming of TCR beta chains in a later analysis, and an independent cohort replicated the association.

The PCR ran on 60 Vbeta and 13 Jbeta primers. Source study methods: Later reanalysis found 70 million to 95 million unique TCR beta chains, 10 million to 14 million of them shared. The table came from immunoSEQ multiplex PCR; TCRdb's copy has only in-frame clones and leaves some out. V, J and clone size derive from that table, while D and trimming were established from the DNA sequence. The sample shows 200,000 to 250,000 clones, over 65% of them seen only once. This chain joins TRBV29-1 and TRBJ1-2; D is ambiguous. This TCR was sampled from a man between 18 and 29 years old in good health and CMV-seronegative. Source material: PBMCs. The CDR3 DNA sequence: TGCAGCGTTGATTTTACGGACTATGGCTACACCTTC. It yields the protein CSVDFTDYGYTF.